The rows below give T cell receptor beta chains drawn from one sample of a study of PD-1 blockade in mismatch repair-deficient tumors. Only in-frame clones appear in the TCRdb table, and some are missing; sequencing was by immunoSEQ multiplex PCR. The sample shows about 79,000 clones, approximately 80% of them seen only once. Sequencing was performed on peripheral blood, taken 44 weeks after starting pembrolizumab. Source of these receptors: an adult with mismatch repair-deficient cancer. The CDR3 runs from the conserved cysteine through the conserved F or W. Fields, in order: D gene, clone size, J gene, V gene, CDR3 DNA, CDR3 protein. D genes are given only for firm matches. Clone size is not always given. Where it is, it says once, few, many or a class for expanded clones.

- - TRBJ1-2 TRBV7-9 TGTGCCAGCAGCGTGACCTACAGGGAGAATGGCTACACCTTC CASSVTYRENGYTF
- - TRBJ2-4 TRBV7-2 TGTGCCAGCAGCCCGGTTACCTCTAAAAACATTCAGTACTTC CASSPVTSKNIQYF
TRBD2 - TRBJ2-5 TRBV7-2 TGTGCCAGCAGCTTAGCGTACGGCCTGATAGCGGGGCGTCAAGAGACCCAGTACTTC CASSLAYGLIAGRQETQYF
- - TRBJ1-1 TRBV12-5 TGTGCTAGTGGTTTCGCCCCATACACTGAAGCTTTCTTT CASGFAPYTEAFF
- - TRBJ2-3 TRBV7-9 TGTGTCATCCGTCCCGGACTCAGTACAGATACGCAGTATTTT CVIRPGLSTDTQYF
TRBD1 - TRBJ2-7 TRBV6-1 TGTGCCAGCAGGGGGGACAGGCTATACGAGCAGTACTTC CASRGDRLYEQYF
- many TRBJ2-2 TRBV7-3 TGTGCCAGCAGCTTAATTTCGAACACCGGGGAGCTGTTTTTT CASSLISNTGELFF
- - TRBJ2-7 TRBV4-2 TGTGCCAGCAGCCAAGTTATGGGGCGAGAACTCTCCTACGAGCAGTACTTC CASSQVMGRELSYEQYF
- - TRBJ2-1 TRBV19 TGTGCCAGTAGAAGAGCCGAAACCCGCTACAATGAGCAGTTCTTC CASRRAETRYNEQFF
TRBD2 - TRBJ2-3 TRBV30 TGTGCCTCTATTCTTAGCGGGAGGGGCGGAGGGACAGATACGCAGTATTTT CASILSGRGGGTDTQYF
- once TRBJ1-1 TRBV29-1 TGCAGCGTTAGGGGGTCGGGGAGTGAAGCTTTCTTT CSVRGSGSEAFF
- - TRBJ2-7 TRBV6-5 TGTGCCAGCAGTTACTCGCTACTTGGGTCCTACGAGCAGTACTTC CASSYSLLGSYEQYF
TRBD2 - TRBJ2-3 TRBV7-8 TGTGCCAGCAGCTGGGACTCTAGCGGGAGCACAGATACGCAGTATTTT CASSWDSSGSTDTQYF
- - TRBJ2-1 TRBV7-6 TGTGCCAGCAGCCCAATCTCCCTACAGGTCAATGAGCAGTTCTTC CASSPISLQVNEQFF
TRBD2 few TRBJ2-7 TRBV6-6 TGTGCCAGCAGTCCTAGCGGGAGGGTTGCGGAGCAGTACTTC CASSPSGRVAEQYF
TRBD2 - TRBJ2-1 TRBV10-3 TGTGCCACCTCACTAGCGGGTTCGTTTAATGAGCAGTTCTTC CATSLAGSFNEQFF
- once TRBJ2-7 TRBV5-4 TGTGCCAGCAGCTTGGGACTCGGGACACCCCAAACCGACGAGCAGTACTTC CASSLGLGTPQTDEQYF
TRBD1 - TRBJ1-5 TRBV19 TGTGCCAGTAGCGGGACAGGGGGCAGCCAGCCCCAGCATTTT CASSGTGGSQPQHF
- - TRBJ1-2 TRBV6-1 TGTGCCAGCAGTGTGATCCGAGACGGCTACACCTTC CASSVIRDGYTF
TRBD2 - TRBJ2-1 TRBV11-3 TGTGCCAGCAGCTTCGCCCGCTCGACTAGCGGGAGGACCCAGTGGGGGCAGTTCTTC CASSFARSTSGRTQWGQFF
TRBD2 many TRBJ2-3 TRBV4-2 TGTGCCAGCAGCCAAGTGGCGGGAGCGGGCACAGATACGCAGTATTTT CASSQVAGAGTDTQYF
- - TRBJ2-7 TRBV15 TGTGCCACCAGCAGAGAAAAGGGGTTAACCTACGAGCAGTACTTC CATSREKGLTYEQYF